The rows below give T cell receptor beta chains drawn from one sample of a study of Ad26.COV2.S vaccination and SARS-CoV-2 variants. The method was immunoSEQ multiplex PCR; TCRdb's version includes in-frame clones alone and lacks a portion of them. The sample carries some 250,000 clones, roughly 90% recorded once. The sample consisted of peripheral blood, taken in a trial of Ad26.COV2.S vaccine versus placebo. The receptor set was obtained from a person between 18 and 60 years old who received the Ad26.COV2.S COVID-19 vaccine or a placebo. Each CDR3 is given with its conserved first and last residue. A D gene is named only where the DNA matches it firmly. Expanded clones are given a class, and other clones once, few, many or no size at all.

CASSPPGQGGGPSSYNEQFF	TGTGCCAGCAGCCCCCCTGGACAGGGGGGGGGACCCAGCTCCTACAATGAGCAGTTCTTC	TRBD1	NA	TRBV3-1/TRBV3-2	TRBJ2-1
CASSLGGGGEKLFF	TGTGCCAGCAGCTTAGGGGGTGGGGGCGAAAAACTGTTTTTT	NA	NA	TRBV7-2	TRBJ1-4
CASSVPAGRQSGNTIYF	TGTGCCAGCAGTGTACCGGCGGGACGGCAGTCTGGAAACACCATATATTTT	NA	NA	TRBV25-1	TRBJ1-3
CASSLWGQEKNSPLHF	TGTGCCAGCAGCCTTTGGGGACAGGAAAAAAATTCACCCCTCCACTTT	TRBD1	NA	TRBV4-2	TRBJ1-6
CASSPSGGLRYEQYF	TGTGCCAGCAGCCCTAGCGGGGGGCTCCGCTACGAGCAGTACTTC	TRBD2	once	TRBV7-9	TRBJ2-7
CASSFAGWREGEQYF	TGCGCCAGCAGCTTCGCGGGATGGCGGGAGGGAGAGCAGTACTTC	TRBD2	NA	TRBV5-1	TRBJ2-7
CASSEVPTGGVRGEQYF	TGTGCCAGCAGTGAAGTCCCGACAGGGGGCGTCCGGGGCGAGCAGTACTTC	TRBD1	NA	TRBV6-1	TRBJ2-7
CASSYLTGFRNQPQHF	TGTGCCAGCAGCTATTTGACAGGATTCCGCAATCAGCCCCAGCATTTT	NA	NA	TRBV6-2/TRBV6-3	TRBJ1-5
CASSPTSGLIANEQFF	TGTGCCAGCAGCCCCACCTCGGGACTAATCGCCAATGAGCAGTTCTTC	TRBD2	NA	TRBV9	TRBJ2-1
CASSLNAGPTNF	TGTGCCAGCAGTTTAAATGCCGGACCGACGAACTTC	NA	NA	TRBV12-3/TRBV12-4	TRBJ2-7
CASSGTPGWLQETQYF	TGTGCCAGCAGCGGGACCCCCGGGTGGTTACAAGAGACCCAGTACTTC	NA	NA	TRBV3-1/TRBV3-2	TRBJ2-5
CASSPPLNSPLHF	TGTGCCAGCAGCCCCCCGCTCAATTCACCCCTCCACTTT	NA	NA	TRBV3-1/TRBV3-2	TRBJ1-6
CASSQDSGNEQFF	TGTGCCAGCAGCCAAGACTCAGGGAATGAGCAGTTCTTC	NA	NA	TRBV4-2	TRBJ2-1
CASSDSTNSPLHF	TGTGCCAGCAGTGACTCGACGAATTCACCCCTCCACTTT	NA	NA	TRBV6-4	TRBJ1-6
CASSTGTSGLQETQYF	TGCGCCAGCAGCACCGGGACTAGCGGACTCCAAGAGACCCAGTACTTC	TRBD2	NA	TRBV5-1	TRBJ2-5
CASSEYGLGSDPDEQFF	TGTGCCAGCAGTGAATATGGCCTGGGCAGCGACCCCGATGAGCAGTTCTTC	NA	NA	TRBV25-1	TRBJ2-1
CASSPDRAEAFF	TGTGCCAGCAGCCCTGACAGGGCTGAAGCTTTCTTT	TRBD1	once	TRBV12-3/TRBV12-4	TRBJ1-1
CASSHTYRVTNYGYTF	TGTGCCAGCAGTCACACCTACAGGGTAACTAACTATGGCTACACCTTC	NA	NA	TRBV28	TRBJ1-2
CASRGTGSGYGYTF	TGTGCCAGTAGAGGGACAGGGAGTGGCTATGGCTACACCTTC	TRBD1	NA	TRBV19	TRBJ1-2
CASSINFNSNQPQHF	TGTGCCAGTAGTATAAATTTCAATAGCAATCAGCCCCAGCATTTT	NA	NA	TRBV19	TRBJ1-5
CASSSKGNYGYTF	TGTGCCAGCAGCTCAAAAGGAAACTATGGCTACACCTTC	NA	once	TRBV7-6	TRBJ1-2
CASSFQYYLNTEAFF	TGCGCCAGCAGCTTCCAGTATTATTTGAACACTGAAGCTTTCTTT	NA	NA	TRBV5-1	TRBJ1-1
CASSLGAGGPYNEQFF	TGTGCCAGCAGCTTAGGGGCGGGGGGGCCCTACAATGAGCAGTTCTTC	TRBD2	NA	TRBV11-2	TRBJ2-1
CAWRSGQGQETQYF	TGTGCCTGGAGATCCGGACAGGGACAAGAGACCCAGTACTTC	TRBD1	NA	TRBV30	TRBJ2-5
CASRDPGTENTEAFF	TGTGCCAGTAGGGACCCCGGGACAGAGAACACTGAAGCTTTCTTT	TRBD1	few	TRBV19	TRBJ1-1
CSASAGVSYEQYF	TGCAGTGCTAGTGCGGGGGTGTCCTACGAGCAGTACTTC	TRBD2	NA	TRBV20-1	TRBJ2-7
CASSLDQMDYQETQYF	TGTGCCAGCAGCTTAGATCAAATGGATTATCAAGAGACCCAGTACTTC	NA	NA	TRBV11-3	TRBJ2-5
CASSVVNEKLFF	TGCGCCAGCAGTGTCGTCAATGAAAAACTGTTTTTT	NA	NA	TRBV10-2	TRBJ1-4
CASTVAGDTDTQYF	TGTGCCAGCACCGTAGCGGGAGACACAGATACGCAGTATTTT	TRBD2	NA	TRBV11-1	TRBJ2-3
CASSYYGQSYEQYF	TGTGCCAGCAGTTACTACGGACAGTCCTACGAGCAGTACTTC	NA	few	TRBV6-2/TRBV6-3	TRBJ2-7
CSASAGGPAYEQYF	TGCAGTGCTAGTGCGGGAGGGCCCGCCTACGAGCAGTACTTC	TRBD2	NA	TRBV20-1	TRBJ2-7
CAISEGTRISSYEQYF	TGTGCCATCAGTGAGGGGACCAGGATAAGCTCCTACGAGCAGTACTTC	NA	NA	TRBV10-3	TRBJ2-7
CASSGQGNTEAFF	TGTGCCAGCAGTGGACAGGGAAACACTGAAGCTTTCTTT	TRBD1	NA	TRBV7-2	TRBJ1-1
CASSVEAGETQYF	TGTGCCAGCAGCGTAGAGGCCGGAGAGACCCAGTACTTC	NA	NA	TRBV9	TRBJ2-5
CASSLAREKLFF	TGTGCCAGCAGCTTAGCGCGGGAAAAACTGTTTTTT	NA	NA	TRBV7-8	TRBJ1-4
CASSGQDSYEQYF	TGTGCCAGCAGTGGACAGGACTCCTACGAGCAGTACTTC	TRBD1	NA	TRBV12-3/TRBV12-4	TRBJ2-7
CASSYQGGYAEAFF	TGTGCCAGCAGTTACCAGGGAGGGTACGCTGAAGCTTTCTTT	NA	NA	TRBV6-5	TRBJ1-1
CASSLAASGATSYEQYF	TGTGCCAGCAGCTTAGCGGCTAGCGGGGCCACTTCCTACGAGCAGTACTTC	TRBD2	NA	TRBV7-6	TRBJ2-7
CASSVVGSGGVYNEQFF	TGTGCCAGCAGCGTAGTGGGTAGCGGGGGCGTATACAATGAGCAGTTCTTC	TRBD2	NA	TRBV9	TRBJ2-1
CASSLVTGREQYF	TGTGCCAGCAGCTTGGTTACAGGGAGGGAGCAGTACTTC	NA	NA	TRBV5-5	TRBJ2-7
CASRSGPTTGELFF	TGTGCCAGCAGGTCGGGACCCACAACCGGGGAGCTGTTTTTT	NA	NA	TRBV9	TRBJ2-2
CASSLLIGTGPYEQYF	TGTGCCAGCAGTTTATTGATTGGGACAGGGCCCTACGAGCAGTACTTC	TRBD1	NA	TRBV28	TRBJ2-7
CASSESAGGRYNEQFF	TGCGCCAGCAGTGAGTCCGCGGGGGGCAGATACAATGAGCAGTTCTTC	TRBD2	few	TRBV10-2	TRBJ2-1
CASSFLAGATGELFF	TGTGCCAGCAGTTTCTTAGCGGGAGCCACCGGGGAGCTGTTTTTT	TRBD2	NA	TRBV6-5	TRBJ2-2
CSVRGQGGWTYEQYF	TGCAGCGTTCGAGGACAGGGTGGTTGGACCTACGAGCAGTACTTC	TRBD1	NA	TRBV29-1	TRBJ2-7
CATQDRGPTYEQYF	TGTGCCACTCAAGACAGGGGTCCAACCTACGAGCAGTACTTC	TRBD1	NA	TRBV6-5	TRBJ2-7
CASSAIGRDYEQFF	TGTGCCAGCAGCGCAATCGGCAGGGACTATGAGCAGTTCTTC	NA	NA	TRBV16	TRBJ2-1
CASSLPPRDTQYF	TGTGCCAGCAGCTTACCCCCTCGGGATACGCAGTATTTT	NA	NA	TRBV11-3	TRBJ2-3
CASSYSDSYYEQYF	TGTGCCAGCAGTTACTCGGACAGCTACTACGAGCAGTACTTC	NA	NA	TRBV6-2/TRBV6-3	TRBJ2-7
CASSQVGGTQPQHF	TGTGCCAGCAGCCAAGTGGGCGGGACTCAGCCCCAGCATTTT	NA	NA	TRBV3-1/TRBV3-2	TRBJ1-5
CASSPPTGGRIEQYF	TGTGCCAGCAGTCCTCCTACGGGGGGCCGGATCGAGCAGTACTTC	NA	NA	TRBV28	TRBJ2-7
CASSLGTSQGPYNEQFF	TGTGCCAGCAGCCTAGGGACCTCACAGGGACCATACAATGAGCAGTTCTTC	NA	few	TRBV5-8	TRBJ2-1
CASSPRGSDEKLFF	TGTGCCAGCAGTCCTAGGGGGTCGGATGAAAAACTGTTTTTT	NA	NA	TRBV11-2	TRBJ1-4
CASSIGLAGGAGELFF	TGCGCCAGCAGCATAGGACTAGCGGGGGGTGCCGGGGAGCTGTTTTTT	TRBD2	NA	TRBV5-1	TRBJ2-2
CASSSPTGQGWDTQYF	TGTGCCAGCAGTTCCCCCACGGGACAGGGCTGGGATACGCAGTATTTT	TRBD1	NA	TRBV28	TRBJ2-3
CASSPTEAFF	TGTGCCAGCAGCCCCACTGAAGCTTTCTTT	NA	few	TRBV7-9	TRBJ1-1
CATSEGRDNEQFF	TGTGCCACCAGTGAGGGACGCGACAATGAGCAGTTCTTC	NA	NA	TRBV24-1	TRBJ2-1
CAWAGNSPLHF	TGTGCCTGGGCAGGGAATTCACCCCTCCACTTT	NA	once	TRBV30	TRBJ1-6
CASRDRVGNSPLHF	TGTGCCAGCAGGGACAGGGTCGGTAATTCACCCCTCCACTTT	TRBD1	NA	TRBV5-4	TRBJ1-6
CASSPGQGAADTQYF	TGTGCCAGCAGTCCCGGACAGGGGGCCGCAGATACGCAGTATTTT	TRBD1	NA	TRBV6-2/TRBV6-3	TRBJ2-3